The clone carrying this T cell receptor (beta chain) was found a few times. The antigen is unknown. This sample stems from a study of response to subunit inactivated influenza vaccine. Study conclusions and caveats: The authors put forward the suggestion that each seasonal influenza vaccination may bring in only a limited number of new T cells.

The CDR3 totals 13 residues. Germline values: CDR1 SGHTA, CDR2 FQGNSA. Trimming cost V 5 bases and J 5 bases, with 13 bases left between them. Using its own MiXCR run on the RT-PCR reads, TCRdb lists one record per CDR3 protein. The sample lists hundreds of thousands of distinct CDR3 sequences; approximately 14% were seen once. This chain connects TRBV7-2 to TRBJ2-7; possibly TRBD2 for D (5 bases). This receptor was obtained from a middle-aged man who received an inactivated influenza vaccine. Material: PBMCs from blood, obtained approximately 15 days before vaccination. The DNA for the CDR3 is TGTGCCAGCAGCCGGGGTAGAGAAAACGAGCAGTACTTC. This codes for CASSRGRENEQYF.